The 2 T cell receptor beta chains below were found in one sample sequenced in a study of monozygotic twins with inflammatory bowel disease. TCRdb reanalyzed the 5' RACE reads and collapses them to one entry per CDR3 protein, without DNA. The sample spans over 200,000 distinct CDR3 sequences; the ten largest clones claim 1.5% to 2%. The sequenced sample consisted of blood. All receptors come from a human donor with ulcerative colitis or Crohn's disease, or a healthy co-twin of an affected twin (not recorded which).

The V call is TRBV12-3 or TRBV12-4, the J call TRBJ2-7. The CDR3 is 13 residues long. The CDR3 sequence: CASSLLDGYEQYF.

The gene calls are TRBV20-1 and TRBJ1-1; TCRdb designates TRBD1, a call that cannot be tested without DNA. Germline V CDR1 and CDR2: DFQATT, SNEGSKA (reference sequence). This CDR3 has 15 amino acids. This chain's CDR3 is CSARDRGGASAEAFF.